This T cell receptor beta chain was captured in a study of monozygotic twins with inflammatory bowel disease. The V gene's germline CDR1 is SGHTA and CDR2 FQGNSA. CDR3 length: 14 residues. Notes on the study in general: Fewer shared clonotypes with others were found in IBD patients than in healthy twins, especially with disease activity.

TCRdb re-called the 5' RACE reads and shows each CDR3 protein once, DNA omitted. The repertoire table contains a few hundred thousand distinct CDR3 sequences. Worth noting for this clonotype: Its specificity is unknown.

This chain joins TRBV7-2 and TRBJ1-1. The receptor comes from a human donor with ulcerative colitis or Crohn's disease, or a healthy co-twin of an affected twin (not recorded which). Sequenced: blood. The CDR3 sequence: CASSLVTTGTEAFF.